One and the same sample provided the 25 T cell receptor beta chains below, sequenced in a study of blood T cell repertoires in COVID-19. The table came from immunoSEQ multiplex PCR; TCRdb's copy has only in-frame clones and leaves some out. The data show 95,000 to 100,000 clones, with 75% to 90% seen just once and about 1.8% held by the top ten. The sample taken for sequencing was peripheral blood. Receptors were obtained from a woman in her 70s with active or convalescent COVID-19.

J is TRBJ1-2 and V is TRBV18; 11 bases match TRBD1. The CDR3 loop spans 15 amino acids. Germline loops: CDR1 KGHSH, CDR2 LQKENI. With V trimmed by 5 bases and J by 3 bases, 5 bases remained unmatched. The CDR3 region is CASSARDRGDYGYTF. In nucleotides, the CDR3 is TGTGCCAGCTCAGCCCGGGACAGGGGGGACTATGGCTACACCTTC.

This chain connects TRBV2 to TRBJ2-1; D uncertain. The V gene lost 10 bases and the J gene lost 0 bases, with 10 bases spanning the gap. The CDR3 totals 13 residues. Germline CDR1 and CDR2: SNHLY and FYNNEI. The CDR3 DNA is TGTGCCACAACCAAGAGCTCCTACAATGAGCAGTTCTTC. Its translation: CATTKSSYNEQFF.

J is TRBJ1-4 and V is TRBV5-1; tentatively, D is TRBD1 (6 bases). Germline V gene data show CDR1 as SGHRS and CDR2 as YFSETQ. This CDR3 spans 15 amino acids. With 5 bases removed from V and 0 bases from J, the gap between germline ends came to 11 bases. The CDR3 nucleotides read TGCGCCAGCAGACGGCCAGGGGCAACTAATGAAAAACTGTTTTTT. Translated, it gives CASRRPGATNEKLFF. Drawing the rest from reference TRBV5-1 and TRBJ1-4, the complete variable domain is KAGVTQTPRYLIKTRGQQVTLSCSPISGHRSVSWYQQTPGQGLQFLFEYFSETQRNKGNFPGRFSGRQFSNSRSEMNVSTLELGDSALYLCASRRPGATNEKLFFGSGTQLSVL.

The gene calls are TRBV19 and TRBJ1-1; tentatively, D is TRBD1 (6 bases). Trimming shortened V by 4 bases and J by 4 bases, and 16 bases separated the two germline ends. CDR3 length: 15 amino acids. CDR1 and CDR2 from the germline V gene are LNHDA and SQIVND (reference sequence). In DNA form, the CDR3 reads TGTGCCAGTAGTAGAGGGGGATCCCCATTCACTGAAGCTTTCTTT. Amino acids: CASSRGGSPFTEAFF.

This sequence joins TRBV5-4 and TRBJ1-2; 7 positions agree with TRBD1. The germline gives CDR1 SGHNT, CDR2 YYREEE (reference sequence). The junction had 5 bases not matched to a gene; V was cut back by 4 bases and J by 2 bases. The CDR3 totals 14 residues. CDR3 sequence: CASSREGQNYGYTF. The CDR3, as DNA: TGTGCCAGCAGCCGAGAGGGACAGAACTATGGCTACACCTTC.

The rearrangement links TRBV5-1 to TRBJ2-7; D gene ambiguous. CDR3 length: 15 residues. With 0 bases removed from V and 0 bases from J, the gap between germline ends came to 10 bases. Germline V CDR1 and CDR2: SGHRS, YFSETQ. CDR3 loop: CASSLGHRSSYEQYF. For the CDR3, the DNA is TGCGCCAGCAGCTTGGGTCACCGGAGCTCCTACGAGCAGTACTTC.

This chain uses TRBV6-5 with TRBJ2-7, with TRBD2 matching 7 bases. The CDR3 runs to 14 residues. After removal of 10 bases from V and 7 bases from J, the junction contained 16 bases not matched to a gene. CDR1 is MNHEY, CDR2 SVGAGI, per germline. The DNA of the CDR3 is TGTGCCACCCTGGGGGAGGGAGGGAAAAGGGAGCAGTACTTC. It translates to CATLGEGGKREQYF.

This chain connects TRBV2 to TRBJ2-1; 12 nucleotides match TRBD2. V shed 6 bases, J shed 9 bases, and the junction held 15 bases outside the gene matches. Germline V CDR1 and CDR2: SNHLY, FYNNEI. CDR3 length: 17 amino acids. Written as DNA, the CDR3 is TGTGCCAGCAGGCATGATGGACTAGCGGGACCCGGCGGTGAGCAGTTCTTC. This codes for CASRHDGLAGPGGEQFF.

The rearrangement links TRBV14 to TRBJ2-3; 9 bases map to TRBD2. V lost 5 bases to trimming and J lost 1 base; unmatched junction nucleotides: 7. From germline, CDR1 is SGHDN and CDR2 FVKESK. This CDR3 contains 16 residues. CDR3 DNA: TGTGCCAGCAGCATCAATAGCGGGGGAGGCACAGATACGCAGTATTTT. Translation gives CASSINSGGGTDTQYF.

The V gene is TRBV19, the J gene TRBJ2-7; the match to TRBD1 covers 7 bases. Trimming removed 1 base from V and 2 bases from J; junction bases left unmatched: 2. The CDR3 extends over 14 amino acids. Germline V gene data show CDR1 as LNHDA and CDR2 as SQIVND (reference sequence). This CDR3 is CASSIGQGAYEQYF. The CDR3 coding sequence is TGTGCCAGTAGTATAGGACAGGGAGCCTACGAGCAGTACTTC.

Of note for this clone: This is likely a read error, given that the CDR3 carries no conserved phenylalanine or tryptophan at its end. It is unclear where the CDR3 begins or ends on the DNA, so no DNA is shown, and the CDR3 is as TCRdb lists it. The chain is built from TRBV6-5 and TRBJ1-2; the table's D gene call, TRBD1, was not cross checked with the DNA. Inclusive of both ends, the CDR3 amounts to 11 amino acids. Per the germline V gene, CDR1 is MNHEY and CDR2 is SVGAGI. This CDR3 reads CASSSPTGYFI.

The V call is TRBV9, the J call TRBJ2-1; TRBD2 might be the D (6 bases). The CDR3 loop spans 14 amino acids. Trimming stripped 4 bases from V and 5 bases from J, with 13 bases between. Germline V gene lookup returns CDR1 SGDLS and CDR2 YYNGEE. The CDR3 loop is CASSSGTWNNEQFF. The CDR3 DNA sequence: TGTGCCAGCAGCTCCGGGACTTGGAACAATGAGCAGTTCTTC.

The chain is built from TRBV5-4 and TRBJ2-3; D gene unclear. Germline assignment: CDR1 SGHNT and CDR2 YYREEE (reference sequence). CDR3 length: 16 amino acids. Trimming removed 0 bases at V and 0 bases at J, with 11 bases between. The chain's CDR3 is CASSLGYTRSTDTQYF. As DNA, the CDR3 is TGTGCCAGCAGCTTGGGGTACACGAGGAGCACAGATACGCAGTATTTT.

This sequence joins TRBV24-1 and TRBJ2-2; tentative D call: TRBD2 (5 bases). The CDR3 runs to 13 residues. The V and J ends lost 9 bases and 5 bases respectively, with 12 bases between them. Germline V gene sequence: CDR1 KGHDR, CDR2 SFDVKD. The CDR3 loop reads CATEGWGTGELFF. Written as DNA, the CDR3 is TGTGCCACCGAGGGCTGGGGAACCGGGGAGCTGTTTTTT.

The chain couples TRBV2 to TRBJ2-7, with a weak D call TRBD1 (6 bases). CDR1 and CDR2 from the germline V gene are SNHLY and FYNNEI. The germline V and J ends were trimmed by 6 bases and 2 bases, with 17 bases remaining between them. The length of the CDR3 is 15 residues. CDR3 coding DNA: TGTGCCAGCAGGATAAGGACAGAGAAAACCTACGAGCAGTACTTC. This codes for CASRIRTEKTYEQYF.

V is TRBV2 and J is TRBJ2-7, with D perhaps matching TRBD1 (8 bases). V was pared by 6 bases and J by 6 bases, with 18 bases between. This CDR3 comprises 14 residues. The germline CDR1 and CDR2 sequences are SNHLY and FYNNEI. The CDR3 loop is CASRKTGGASEQYF. CDR3 nucleotides: TGTGCCAGCAGGAAAACAGGGGGGGCCTCCGAGCAGTACTTC.

This chain uses TRBV19 with TRBJ2-3; D call uncertain. The V end lost 3 bases, the J end lost 0 bases, and 10 bases lay between the germline ends. CDR1 LNHDA and CDR2 SQIVND come from the germline V gene (reference sequence). The CDR3 is 15 amino acids. The CDR3 sequence: CASSIVTTSTDTQYF. In nucleotides, the CDR3 is TGTGCCAGTAGTATCGTGACGACTAGCACAGATACGCAGTATTTT.

This clone has just one count. The chain recombines TRBV4-3 with TRBJ2-3; D uncertain. The CDR3 is 14 amino acids. Per germline, CDR1 LGHNA and CDR2 YSLEER. With 1 base removed from V and 4 bases from J, the gap between germline ends came to 9 bases. CDR3 coding DNA: TGCGCCAGCAGCCAAGTGAGGCTAGCAGATACGCAGTATTTT. Protein sequence: CASSQVRLADTQYF.

The genes are TRBV24-1 and TRBJ2-2, with D possibly being TRBD1 (7 bases). Germline lookup yields CDR1 KGHDR and CDR2 SFDVKD. V shed 2 bases and J shed 7 bases, with 13 bases lying between them. CDR3 size: 15 residues. The CDR3 protein is CATSDSQGEDGELFF. DNA for the CDR3: TGTGCCACCAGTGATTCTCAGGGGGAGGACGGGGAGCTGTTTTTT.

This chain uses TRBV5-5 with TRBJ1-1, with no clear D. CDR1 is SGHKS, CDR2 YYEKEE, per germline (reference sequence). The CDR3 consists of 16 residues. Between the trimmed V and J ends, which lost 4 bases and 2 bases, there was a span of 18 bases. The CDR3 here is CASSRLLRFENTEAFF. The CDR3 nucleotides are TGTGCCAGCAGCCGACTCTTAAGGTTCGAAAACACTGAAGCTTTCTTT.

CDR3: CASSRTGGGMRAYEQYF. CDR3 bases: TGTGCCAGCAGTAGGACAGGGGGTGGGATGAGGGCCTACGAGCAGTACTTC. The chain employs TRBV27 and TRBJ2-7; 10 bases are shared with TRBD1. This CDR3 has 17 amino acids. Germline V gene data show CDR1 as MNHEY and CDR2 as SMNVEV (reference sequence). The V gene end was trimmed by 5 bases and the J gene end by 2 bases; junction bases not matched to a gene: 12.

J is TRBJ1-2 and V is TRBV24-1; 8 nucleotides agree with TRBD1. Germline V gives CDR1 KGHDR, CDR2 SFDVKD. The CDR3 is made up of 18 amino acids. Trimming cost V 4 bases and J 8 bases; bases outside gene matches: 20. The CDR3 reads CATSDSLPAGQGRLGYTF. CDR3 nucleotide sequence: TGTGCCACCAGTGACTCATTGCCCGCCGGACAGGGCCGCCTGGGCTACACCTTC.

The chain links TRBV27 to TRBJ1-5; D is uncertain. CDR3 size: 14 residues. Germline-derived CDR1 and CDR2 are MNHEY and SMNVEV (reference sequence). V shed 4 bases and J shed 4 bases, with 11 bases lying between them. CDR3 sequence reads: CASSSTGRNQPQHF. The CDR3 region has the DNA TGTGCCAGCAGTTCCACGGGTCGTAATCAGCCCCAGCATTTT.

The rearrangement links TRBV25-1 to TRBJ2-3, with 10 bases identical to TRBD2. Germline values: CDR1 MGHDK, CDR2 SYGVNS. This CDR3 contains 17 residues. Trimming at V came to 6 bases and at J to 2 bases, leaving 11 bases not matched to a gene. For the CDR3, the DNA is TGTGCCAGCAGCCCCCGGGGTAGCGGGGGGTTCACAGATACGCAGTATTTT. Translation: CASSPRGSGGFTDTQYF.

In DNA form, the CDR3 reads TGTGCCAGCAGTTCGGGGGGATATAATGAAAAACTGTTTTTT. It specifies CASSSGGYNEKLFF. V gene TRBV28 combines with J gene TRBJ1-4; tentatively, D is TRBD1 (5 bases). The CDR3 runs 14 residues. The germline V gene encodes CDR1 MDHEN and CDR2 SYDVKM. Trimming removed 4 bases at V and 4 bases at J, with 10 bases between.